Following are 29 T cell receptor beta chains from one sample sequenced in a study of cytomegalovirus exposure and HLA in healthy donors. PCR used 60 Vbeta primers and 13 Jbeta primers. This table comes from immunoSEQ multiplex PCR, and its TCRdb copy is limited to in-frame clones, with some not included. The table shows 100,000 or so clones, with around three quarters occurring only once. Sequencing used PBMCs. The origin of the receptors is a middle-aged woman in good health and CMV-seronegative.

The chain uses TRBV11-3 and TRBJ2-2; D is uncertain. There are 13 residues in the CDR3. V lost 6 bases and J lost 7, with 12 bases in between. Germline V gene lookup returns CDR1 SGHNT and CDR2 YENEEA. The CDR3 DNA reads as TGTGCCAGCAGAGACCGGGTGGGCGGGGAGCTGTTTTTT. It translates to CASRDRVGGELFF.

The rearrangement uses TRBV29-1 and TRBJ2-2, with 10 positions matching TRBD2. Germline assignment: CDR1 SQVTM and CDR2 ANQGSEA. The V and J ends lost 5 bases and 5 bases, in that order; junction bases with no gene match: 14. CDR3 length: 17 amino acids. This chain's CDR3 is CSVRGLAGVSRTGELFF. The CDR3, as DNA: TGCAGCGTTCGAGGTCTAGCGGGAGTATCGCGGACCGGGGAGCTGTTTTTT.

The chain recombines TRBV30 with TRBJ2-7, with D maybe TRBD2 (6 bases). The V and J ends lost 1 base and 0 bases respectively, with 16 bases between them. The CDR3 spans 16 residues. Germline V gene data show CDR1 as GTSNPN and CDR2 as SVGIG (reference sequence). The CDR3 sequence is CAWSGRGDGSSYEQYF. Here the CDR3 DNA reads TGTGCCTGGAGTGGAAGAGGGGACGGGAGCTCCTACGAGCAGTACTTC.

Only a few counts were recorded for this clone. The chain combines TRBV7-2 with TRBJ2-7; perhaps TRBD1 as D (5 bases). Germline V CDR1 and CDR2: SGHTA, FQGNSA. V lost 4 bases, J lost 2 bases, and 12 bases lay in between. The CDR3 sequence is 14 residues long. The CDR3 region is CASSYLDSTYEQYF. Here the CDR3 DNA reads TGTGCCAGCAGCTACCTCGACAGTACCTACGAGCAGTACTTC.

The CDR3 loop reads CASSQESTNSPLHF. The CDR3 DNA follows: TGCGCCAGCAGCCAAGAGAGTACGAATTCACCCCTCCACTTT. The chain combines TRBV4-3 with TRBJ1-6; the D is unclear. CDR1 is LGHNA, CDR2 YSLEER, per germline. The V and J ends lost 0 bases and 7 bases respectively, with 7 bases between them. The CDR3 contains 14 residues.

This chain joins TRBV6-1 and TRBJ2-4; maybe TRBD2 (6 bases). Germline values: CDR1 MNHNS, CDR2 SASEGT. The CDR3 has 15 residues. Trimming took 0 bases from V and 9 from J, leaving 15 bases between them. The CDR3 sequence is CASSEAPDPRGIQYF. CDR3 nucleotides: TGTGCCAGCAGTGAAGCGCCGGATCCGCGGGGCATTCAGTACTTC.

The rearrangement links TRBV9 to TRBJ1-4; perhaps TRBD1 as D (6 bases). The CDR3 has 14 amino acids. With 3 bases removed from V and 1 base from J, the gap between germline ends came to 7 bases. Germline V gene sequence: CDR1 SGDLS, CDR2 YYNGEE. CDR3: CASSDRVTNEKLFF. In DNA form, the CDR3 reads TGTGCCAGCAGCGACAGGGTAACTAATGAAAAACTGTTTTTT.

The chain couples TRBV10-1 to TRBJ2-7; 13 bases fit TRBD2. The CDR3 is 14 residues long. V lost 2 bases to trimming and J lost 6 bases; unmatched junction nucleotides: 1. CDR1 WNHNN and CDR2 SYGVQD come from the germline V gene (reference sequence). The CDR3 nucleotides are TGCGCCAGCAGTGAGGGGACTAGCGGGGTCGAGCAGTACTTC. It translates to CASSEGTSGVEQYF.

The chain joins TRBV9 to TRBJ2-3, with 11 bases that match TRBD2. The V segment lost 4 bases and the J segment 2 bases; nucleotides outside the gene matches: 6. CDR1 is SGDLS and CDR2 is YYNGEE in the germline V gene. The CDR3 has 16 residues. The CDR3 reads CASSSTSGTLTDTQYF. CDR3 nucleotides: TGTGCCAGCAGCTCGACTAGCGGGACCCTCACAGATACGCAGTATTTT.

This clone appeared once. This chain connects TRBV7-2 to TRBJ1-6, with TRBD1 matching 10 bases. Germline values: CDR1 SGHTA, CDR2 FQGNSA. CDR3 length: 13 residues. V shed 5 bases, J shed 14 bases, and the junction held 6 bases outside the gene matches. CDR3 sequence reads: CASSHRQGAALHF. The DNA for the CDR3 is TGTGCCAGCAGCCATAGACAGGGGGCGGCCCTCCACTTT.

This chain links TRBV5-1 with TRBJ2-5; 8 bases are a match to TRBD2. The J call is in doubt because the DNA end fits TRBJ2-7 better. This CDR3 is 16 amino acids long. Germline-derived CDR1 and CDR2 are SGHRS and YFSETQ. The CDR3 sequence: CASSLISGIMDYEQYF. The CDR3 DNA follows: TGCGCCAGCAGCTTGATTAGCGGGATAATGGACTACGAGCAGTACTTC.

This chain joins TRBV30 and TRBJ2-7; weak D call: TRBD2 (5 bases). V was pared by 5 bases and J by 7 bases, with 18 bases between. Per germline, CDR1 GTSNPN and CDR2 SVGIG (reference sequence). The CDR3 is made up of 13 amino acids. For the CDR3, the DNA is TGTGCCTGGGCCGGGAATCCAGCGGAAGAGCAGTACTTC. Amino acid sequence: CAWAGNPAEEQYF.

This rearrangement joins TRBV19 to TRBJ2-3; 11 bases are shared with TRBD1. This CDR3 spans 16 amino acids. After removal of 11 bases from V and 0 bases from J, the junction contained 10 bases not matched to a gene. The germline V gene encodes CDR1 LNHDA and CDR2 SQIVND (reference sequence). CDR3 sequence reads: CAVEGDRGTSTDTQYF. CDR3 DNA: TGTGCCGTTGAGGGGGACAGGGGGACTAGCACAGATACGCAGTATTTT.

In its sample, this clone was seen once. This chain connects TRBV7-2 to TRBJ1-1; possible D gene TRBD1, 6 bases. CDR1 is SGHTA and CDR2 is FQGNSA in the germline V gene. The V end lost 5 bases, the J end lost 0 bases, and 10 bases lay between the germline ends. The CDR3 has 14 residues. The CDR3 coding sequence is TGTGCCAGCAGCCCACAGGGCATGAACACTGAAGCTTTCTTT. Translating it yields CASSPQGMNTEAFF.

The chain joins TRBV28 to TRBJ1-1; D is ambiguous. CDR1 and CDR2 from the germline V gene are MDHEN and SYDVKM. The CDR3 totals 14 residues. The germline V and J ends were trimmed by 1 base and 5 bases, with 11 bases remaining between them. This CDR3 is CASSLFSRGTEAFF. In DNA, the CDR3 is TGTGCCAGCAGTTTATTCTCCCGCGGGACTGAAGCTTTCTTT.

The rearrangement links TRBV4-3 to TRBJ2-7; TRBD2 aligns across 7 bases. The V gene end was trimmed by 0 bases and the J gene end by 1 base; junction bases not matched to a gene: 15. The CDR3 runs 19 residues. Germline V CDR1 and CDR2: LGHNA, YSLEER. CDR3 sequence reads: CASSQDKSVGQGGSYEQYF. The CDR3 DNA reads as TGCGCCAGCAGCCAAGATAAATCGGTAGGGCAGGGAGGGTCCTACGAGCAGTACTTC.

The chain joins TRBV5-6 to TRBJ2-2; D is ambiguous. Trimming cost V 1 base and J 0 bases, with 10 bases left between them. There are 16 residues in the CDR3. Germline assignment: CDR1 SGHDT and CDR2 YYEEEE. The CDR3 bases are TGTGCCAGCAGCTTGCTTGGGCAGACGAACACCGGGGAGCTGTTTTTT. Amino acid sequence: CASSLLGQTNTGELFF.

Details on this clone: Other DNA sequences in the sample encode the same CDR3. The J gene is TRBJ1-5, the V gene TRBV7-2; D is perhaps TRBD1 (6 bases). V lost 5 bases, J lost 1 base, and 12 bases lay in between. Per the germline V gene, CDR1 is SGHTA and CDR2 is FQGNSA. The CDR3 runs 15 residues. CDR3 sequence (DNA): TGTGCCAGCAGCCCCGGGGGGGCGAGCAATCAGCCCCAGCATTTT. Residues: CASSPGGASNQPQHF.

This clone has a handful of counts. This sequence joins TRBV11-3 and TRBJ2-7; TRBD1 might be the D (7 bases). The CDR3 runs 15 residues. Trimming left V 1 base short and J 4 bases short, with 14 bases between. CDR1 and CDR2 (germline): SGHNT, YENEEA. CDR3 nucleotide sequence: TGTGCCAGCAGCTTAGGGGGGGACAGTCGGTACGAGCAGTACTTC. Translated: CASSLGGDSRYEQYF.

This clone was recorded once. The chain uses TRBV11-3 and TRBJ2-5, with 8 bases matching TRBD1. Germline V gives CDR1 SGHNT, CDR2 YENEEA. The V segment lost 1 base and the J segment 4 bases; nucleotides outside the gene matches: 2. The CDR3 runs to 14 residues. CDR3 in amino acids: CASSLGQGAETQYF. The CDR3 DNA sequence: TGTGCCAGCAGCTTAGGGCAGGGGGCAGAGACCCAGTACTTC.

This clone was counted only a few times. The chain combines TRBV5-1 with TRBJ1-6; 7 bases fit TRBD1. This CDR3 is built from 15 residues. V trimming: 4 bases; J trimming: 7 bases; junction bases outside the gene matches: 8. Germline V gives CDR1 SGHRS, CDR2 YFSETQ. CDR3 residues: CASSRATGENSPLHF. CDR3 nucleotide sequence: TGCGCCAGCAGCCGAGCCACAGGGGAAAATTCACCCCTCCACTTT.

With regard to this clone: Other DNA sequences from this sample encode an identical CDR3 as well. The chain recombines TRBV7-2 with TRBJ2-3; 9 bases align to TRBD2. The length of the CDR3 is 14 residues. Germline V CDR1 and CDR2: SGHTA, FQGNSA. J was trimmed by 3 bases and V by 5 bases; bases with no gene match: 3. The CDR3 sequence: CASSRLAGTDTQYF. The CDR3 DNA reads TGTGCCAGCAGCCGCCTAGCGGGGACAGATACGCAGTATTTT.

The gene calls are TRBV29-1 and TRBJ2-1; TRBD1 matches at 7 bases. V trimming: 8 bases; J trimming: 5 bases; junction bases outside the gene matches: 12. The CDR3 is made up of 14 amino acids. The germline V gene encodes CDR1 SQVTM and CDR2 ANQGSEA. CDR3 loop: CSSKGTVGNNEQFF. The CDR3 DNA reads TGCAGCTCCAAAGGGACAGTGGGCAACAATGAGCAGTTCTTC.

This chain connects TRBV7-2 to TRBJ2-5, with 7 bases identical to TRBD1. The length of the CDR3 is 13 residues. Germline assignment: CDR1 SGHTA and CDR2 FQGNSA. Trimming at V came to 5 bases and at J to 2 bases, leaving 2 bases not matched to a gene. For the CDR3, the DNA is TGTGCCAGCAGCACGGGACAGCAAGAGACCCAGTACTTC. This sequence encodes CASSTGQQETQYF. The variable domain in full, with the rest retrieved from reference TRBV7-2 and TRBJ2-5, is GAGVSQSPSNKVTEKGKDVELRCDPISGHTALYWYRQSLGQGLEFLIYFQGNSAPDKSGLPSDRFSAERTGGSVSTLTIQRTQQEDSAVYLCASSTGQQETQYFGPGTRLLVL.

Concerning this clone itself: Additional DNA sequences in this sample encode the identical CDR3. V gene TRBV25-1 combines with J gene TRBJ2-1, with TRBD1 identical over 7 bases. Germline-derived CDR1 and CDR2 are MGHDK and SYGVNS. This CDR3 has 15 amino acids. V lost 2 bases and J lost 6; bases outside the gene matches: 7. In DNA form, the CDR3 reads TGTGCCAGCAGTGAAATAGGGGGCGTCCTCAATGAGCAGTTCTTC. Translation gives CASSEIGGVLNEQFF.

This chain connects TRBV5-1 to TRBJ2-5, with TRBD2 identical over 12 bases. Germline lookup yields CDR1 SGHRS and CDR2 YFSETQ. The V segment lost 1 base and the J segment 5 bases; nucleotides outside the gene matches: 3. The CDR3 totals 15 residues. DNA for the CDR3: TGCGCCAGCAGCTTGACTAGCGGGGGGTCGGAGACCCAGTACTTC. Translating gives CASSLTSGGSETQYF.

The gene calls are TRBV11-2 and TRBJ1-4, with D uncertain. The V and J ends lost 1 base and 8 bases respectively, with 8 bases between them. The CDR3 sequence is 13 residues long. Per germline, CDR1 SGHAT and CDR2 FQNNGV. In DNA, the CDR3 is TGTGCCAGCAGCTTAGTCAGGAACGAAAAACTGTTTTTT. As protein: CASSLVRNEKLFF. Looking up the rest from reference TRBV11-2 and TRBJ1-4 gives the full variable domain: EAGVAQSPRYKIIEKRQSVAFWCNPISGHATLYWYQQILGQGPKLLIQFQNNGVVDDSQLPKDRFSAERLKGVDSTLKIQPAKLEDSAVYLCASSLVRNEKLFFGSGTQLSVL.

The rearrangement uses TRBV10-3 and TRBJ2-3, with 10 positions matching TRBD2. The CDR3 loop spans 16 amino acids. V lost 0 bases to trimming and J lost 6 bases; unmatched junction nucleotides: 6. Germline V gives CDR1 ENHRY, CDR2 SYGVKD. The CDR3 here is CAISESLAGGGDTQYF. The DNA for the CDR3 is TGTGCCATCAGTGAGTCGTTAGCGGGAGGAGGGGATACGCAGTATTTT.

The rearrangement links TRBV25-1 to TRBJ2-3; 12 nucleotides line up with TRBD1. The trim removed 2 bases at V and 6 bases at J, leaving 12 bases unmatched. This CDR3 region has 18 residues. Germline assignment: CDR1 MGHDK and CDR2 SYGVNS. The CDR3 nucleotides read TGTGCCAGCAGTGAAAAGAAAACCGGGACAGGGGGCCGCGATACGCAGTATTTT. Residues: CASSEKKTGTGGRDTQYF.